Below are 9 T cell receptor beta chains sequenced from a single sample in a study of spatial heterogeneity in lung cancer. TCRdb independently ran MiXCR on the 5' RACE reads; one entry per CDR3 protein. The repertoire has around 8,600 distinct CDR3 sequences, 6.5% to 8.5% of them found once; the top ten carry 18%. Broader study findings: In tumors, expanded intratumoral alpha and beta TCR counts tracked mutation counts.

Time point described: sample taken at primary tumor resection. Antigen specificity for these receptors is unknown. This specimen consisted of lung tumor tissue, obtained at surgery. These receptors came from a female donor with early-stage non-small cell lung cancer.

By frequency in the sample, this clonotype is medium-sized (0.01 to 0.1%). The chain has TRBV20-1 and TRBJ2-7; possible D gene TRBD2, 5 bases. Trimming shortened V by 0 bases and J by 3 bases, and 6 bases separated the two germline ends. Germline CDR1 DFQATT, CDR2 SNEGSKA (reference sequence). The CDR3 is made up of 12 amino acids. The CDR3 region has the DNA TGCAGTGCTAGAGAAGCGGACTACGAGCAGTACTTC. It yields the protein CSAREADYEQYF.

This clonotype has ten or more counts. The V gene is TRBV5-1, the J gene TRBJ2-1; 8 nucleotides agree with TRBD2. V gave up 4 bases and J gave up 2 bases; unmatched junction bases: 2. CDR1 is SGHRS, CDR2 YFSETQ, per germline. The length of the CDR3 is 14 residues. The CDR3 nucleotides are TGCGCCAGCAGCGTGCGGGAGGCCTACAATGAGCAGTTCTTC. Translating it yields CASSVREAYNEQFF.

In its sample, this clonotype was seen many times. This chain uses TRBV7-3 with TRBJ2-1; no clear D gene. Germline V lookup: CDR1 SGHTA, CDR2 FQGTGA. The CDR3 sequence is 14 residues long. V lost 3 bases, J lost 0 bases, and 6 bases lay in between. In nucleotides, the CDR3 is TGTGCCAGCAGCTTTGGCGGCTCCTACAATGAGCAGTTCTTC. Its translation: CASSFGGSYNEQFF. Variable domain in full (rest from reference TRBV7-3 and TRBJ2-1): GAGVSQTPSNKVTEKGKYVELRCDPISGHTALYWYRQSLGQGPEFLIYFQGTGAADDSGLPNDRFFAVRPEGSVSTLKIQRTERGDSAVYLCASSFGGSYNEQFFGPGTRLTVL.

In its sample, this clonotype was seen many times. This chain uses TRBV18 with TRBJ2-1; 10 bases are shared with TRBD2. Trimming at V came to 2 bases and at J to 8 bases, leaving 6 bases not matched to a gene. The germline V gene has CDR1 KGHSH and CDR2 LQKENI. There are 15 residues in the CDR3. Written as DNA, the CDR3 is TGTGCCAGCTCACCAACCAGCGGGAGGGGGGATGAGCAGTTCTTC. Protein sequence: CASSPTSGRGDEQFF.

Turning to this clonotype: A clone one base away is much larger, so this may be a read error. It is likely a read error, because the conserved phenylalanine at the end of the CDR3 is missing. No DNA is shown, since the ends of the CDR3 on it are uncertain; the CDR3 is the one TCRdb lists. The gene calls are TRBV12-3 or TRBV12-4 and TRBJ2-1; the D call TRBD2 from the table was never checked on the DNA. With termini counted, the CDR3 has 16 amino acids. The CDR3: CASSLAPGSGPRLKVS.

Ten or more counts support this clonotype. This rearrangement joins TRBV29-1 to TRBJ2-5; 7 nucleotides agree with TRBD1. V lost 4 bases to trimming and J lost 4 bases; unmatched junction nucleotides: 12. Germline CDR1 SQVTM, CDR2 ANQGSEA. This CDR3 is built from 15 residues. The CDR3 coding sequence is TGCAGCGTTGGAGCCGGACCGACAGGGAGAGAGACCCAGTACTTC. Translated, it gives CSVGAGPTGRETQYF.

This clonotype has a count of ten or more. This chain connects TRBV12-3 or TRBV12-4 to TRBJ2-5; no definite D call. Trimming took 2 bases from V and 5 from J, leaving 9 bases between them. There are 13 residues in the CDR3. The CDR3: CASSLSEAETQYF. In nucleotides, the CDR3 is TGTGCCAGCAGTTTATCCGAGGCGGAGACCCAGTACTTC.

This clonotype showed up many times. This chain connects TRBV27 to TRBJ1-2; 11 nucleotides agree with TRBD1. V trimming: 3 bases; J trimming: 7 bases; junction bases outside the gene matches: 4. Germline lookup yields CDR1 MNHEY and CDR2 SMNVEV (reference sequence). CDR3 length: 14 residues. The CDR3 sequence: CASSLAGQGVGYTF. The CDR3 nucleotides are TGTGCCAGCAGTTTGGCGGGACAGGGGGTTGGCTACACCTTC.

This clonotype was counted many times. The chain links TRBV5-6 to TRBJ2-5; 7 nucleotides match TRBD1. V was clipped by 3 bases and J by 2 bases; unmatched bases: 4. CDR3 length: 14 amino acids. Germline loops: CDR1 SGHDT, CDR2 YYEEEE. CDR3 DNA sequence: TGTGCCAGCAGCTCGAACAGGGGACAAGAGACCCAGTACTTC. Protein: CASSSNRGQETQYF. The variable domain in full, with the rest retrieved from reference TRBV5-6 and TRBJ2-5, is DAGVTQSPTHLIKTRGQQVTLRCSPKSGHDTVSWYQQALGQGPQFIFQYYEEEERQRGNFPDRFSGHQFPNYSSELNVNALLLGDSALYLCASSSNRGQETQYFGPGTRLLVL.